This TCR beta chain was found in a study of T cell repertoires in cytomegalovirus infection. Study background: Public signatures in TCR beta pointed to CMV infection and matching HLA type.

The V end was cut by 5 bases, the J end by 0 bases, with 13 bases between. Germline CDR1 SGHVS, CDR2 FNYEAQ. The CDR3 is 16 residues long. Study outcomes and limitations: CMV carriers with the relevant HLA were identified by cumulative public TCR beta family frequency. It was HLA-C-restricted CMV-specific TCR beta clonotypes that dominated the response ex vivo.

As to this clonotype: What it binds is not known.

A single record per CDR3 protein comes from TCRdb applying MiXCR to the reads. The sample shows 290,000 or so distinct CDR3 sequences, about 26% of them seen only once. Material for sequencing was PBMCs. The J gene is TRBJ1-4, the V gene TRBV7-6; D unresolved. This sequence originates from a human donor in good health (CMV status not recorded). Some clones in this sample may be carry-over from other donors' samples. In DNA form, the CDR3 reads TGTGCCAGCAGCAAAAATGGAGGAACAACTAATGAAAAACTGTTTTTT. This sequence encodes CASSKNGGTTNEKLFF.